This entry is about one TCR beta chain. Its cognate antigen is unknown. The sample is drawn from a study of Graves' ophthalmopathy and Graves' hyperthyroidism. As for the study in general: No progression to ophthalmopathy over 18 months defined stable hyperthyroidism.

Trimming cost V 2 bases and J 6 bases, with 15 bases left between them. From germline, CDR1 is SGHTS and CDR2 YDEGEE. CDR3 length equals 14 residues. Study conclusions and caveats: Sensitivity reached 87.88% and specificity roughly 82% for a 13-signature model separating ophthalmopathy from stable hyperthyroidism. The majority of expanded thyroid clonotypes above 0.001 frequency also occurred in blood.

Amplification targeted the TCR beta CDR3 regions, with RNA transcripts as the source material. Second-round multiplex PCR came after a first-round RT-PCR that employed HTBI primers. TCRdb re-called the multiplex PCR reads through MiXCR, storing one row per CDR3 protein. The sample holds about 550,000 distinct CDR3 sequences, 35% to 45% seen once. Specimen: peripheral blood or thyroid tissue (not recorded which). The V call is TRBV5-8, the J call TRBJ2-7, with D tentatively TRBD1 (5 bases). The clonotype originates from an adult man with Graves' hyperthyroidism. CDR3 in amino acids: CASSLAYGRAEQYF. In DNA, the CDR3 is TGTGCCAGCAGCTTAGCCTATGGCAGGGCCGAGCAGTACTTC.